Listed here are 5 T cell receptor beta chains from one sample, sequenced in a study of cytotoxic CD8 clonotypes in ibrutinib-treated CLL. Data came from immunoSEQ multiplex PCR; TCRdb stores just in-frame clones and leaves some out. Of roughly 56,000 clones detected, roughly 70% appear once; the ten largest clones hold roughly 45%. Sequencing was performed on PBMCs, taken after 12 months of ibrutinib treatment. The source is a human donor with chronic lymphocytic leukemia.

The J gene is TRBJ2-3, the V gene TRBV4-3; TRBD1 or TRBD2 may be the D gene (6 bases each). V was clipped by 2 bases and J by 3 bases, with 9 bases between them. This CDR3 is built from 14 residues. Germline loops: CDR1 LGHNA, CDR2 YSLEER. Written as DNA, the CDR3 is TGCGCCAGCAGCCAAAAGGGGGGAACAGATACGCAGTATTTT. Translating gives CASSQKGGTDTQYF.

The chain employs TRBV2 and TRBJ2-6; possibly TRBD2 for D (5 bases). From germline, CDR1 is SNHLY and CDR2 FYNNEI. The CDR3 consists of 12 residues. V shed 11 bases and J shed 4 bases, with 9 bases lying between them. This chain's CDR3 is CASRGGANVLTF. CDR3 sequence (DNA): TGTGCCTCCCGAGGGGGGGCCAACGTCCTGACTTTC. Supplemented by reference TRBV2 and TRBJ2-6, the full variable domain reads EPEVTQTPSHQVTQMGQEVILRCVPISNHLYFYWYRQILGQKVEFLVSFYNNEISEKSEIFDDQFSVERPDGSNFTLKIRSTKLEDSAMYFCASRGGANVLTFGAGSRLTVL.

This clone was picked up one time. The chain combines TRBV28 with TRBJ2-5; the D is unclear. Germline CDR1 reads MDHEN; CDR2 reads SYDVKM. The CDR3 extends over 13 amino acids. V gave up 5 bases and J gave up 5 bases, with 12 bases separating them. CDR3 coding DNA: TGTGCCAGCAGTCCGACGGGCTGGGAGACCCAGTACTTC. It encodes CASSPTGWETQYF.

The rearrangement joins TRBV4-2 to TRBJ2-2; TRBD2 aligns across 7 bases. Germline V gene sequence: CDR1 LGHNA, CDR2 YNFKEQ. This CDR3 is built from 18 residues. J was trimmed by 0 bases and V by 4 bases; bases with no gene match: 11. The CDR3 is CASSPGTTISANTGELFF. The CDR3 coding sequence is TGTGCCAGCAGCCCAGGGACTACGATTTCCGCGAACACCGGGGAGCTGTTTTTT.

The chain couples TRBV5-1 to TRBJ2-2, with a tentative D call TRBD2 (5 bases). The germline V and J ends were trimmed by 5 bases and 5 bases, with 10 bases remaining between them. CDR1 is SGHRS, CDR2 YFSETQ, per germline. CDR3 length: 13 residues. CDR3 coding DNA: TGCGCCAGCAGTGTTAGCGTGACCGGGGAGCTGTTTTTT. As protein: CASSVSVTGELFF.